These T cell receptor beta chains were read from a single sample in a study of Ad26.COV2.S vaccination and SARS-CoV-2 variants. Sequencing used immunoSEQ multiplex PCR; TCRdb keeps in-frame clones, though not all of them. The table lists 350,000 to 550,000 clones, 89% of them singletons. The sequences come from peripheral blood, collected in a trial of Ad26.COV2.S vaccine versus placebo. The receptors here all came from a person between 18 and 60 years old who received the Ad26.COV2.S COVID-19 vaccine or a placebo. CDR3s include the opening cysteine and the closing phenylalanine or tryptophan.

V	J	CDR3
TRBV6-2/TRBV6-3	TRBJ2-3	CASSSTGAGTDTQYF
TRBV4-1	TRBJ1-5	CASSQGRGGQPQHF
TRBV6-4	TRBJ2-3	CASSDSGGTTQYF
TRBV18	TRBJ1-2	CASFQAINYGYTF
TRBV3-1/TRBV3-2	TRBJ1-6	CASSQGQGDSPLHF
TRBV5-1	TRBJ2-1	CASSPFMIAGTDNEQFF
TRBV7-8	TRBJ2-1	CASSLEGGAGNEQFF
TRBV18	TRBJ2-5	CASSVQNGETQYF
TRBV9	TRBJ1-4	CASSAWAANEKLFF
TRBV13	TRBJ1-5	CASGNRGQPQHF
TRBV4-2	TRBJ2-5	CASSLSGGRQGRETQYF
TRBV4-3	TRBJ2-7	CASSQEPGAVSEQYF
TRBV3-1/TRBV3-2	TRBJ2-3	CASSQSGLAGGPDTQYF
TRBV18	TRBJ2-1	CASSQGGPGTYNEQFF
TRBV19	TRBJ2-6	CASRTPGVANVLTF
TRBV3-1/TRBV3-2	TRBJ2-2	CASSQGGGITGTGELFF
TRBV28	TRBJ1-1	CASRLNTEAFF